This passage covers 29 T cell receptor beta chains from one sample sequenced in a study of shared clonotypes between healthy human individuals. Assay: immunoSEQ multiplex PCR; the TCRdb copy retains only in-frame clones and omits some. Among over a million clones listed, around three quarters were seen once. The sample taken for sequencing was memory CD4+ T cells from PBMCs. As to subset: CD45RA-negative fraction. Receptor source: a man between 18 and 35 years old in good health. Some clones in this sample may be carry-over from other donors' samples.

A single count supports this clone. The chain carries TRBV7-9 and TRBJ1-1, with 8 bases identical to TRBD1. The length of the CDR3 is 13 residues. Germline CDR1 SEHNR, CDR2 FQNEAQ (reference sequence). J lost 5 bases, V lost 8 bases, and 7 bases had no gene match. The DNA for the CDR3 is TGTGCCAGCGCTGGACAGGGCTTGACTGAAGCTTTCTTT. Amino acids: CASAGQGLTEAFF.

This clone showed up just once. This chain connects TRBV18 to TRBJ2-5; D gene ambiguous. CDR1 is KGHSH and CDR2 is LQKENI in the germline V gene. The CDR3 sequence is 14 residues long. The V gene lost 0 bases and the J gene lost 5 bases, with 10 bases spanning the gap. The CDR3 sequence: CASSPPSHGETQYF. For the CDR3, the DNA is TGTGCCAGCTCACCACCGTCTCATGGGGAGACCCAGTACTTC.

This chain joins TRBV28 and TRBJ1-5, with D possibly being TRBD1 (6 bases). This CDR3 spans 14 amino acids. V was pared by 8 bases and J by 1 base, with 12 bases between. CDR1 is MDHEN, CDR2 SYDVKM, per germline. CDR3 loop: CASLEGGSNQPQHF. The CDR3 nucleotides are TGTGCCAGCCTAGAGGGGGGAAGCAATCAGCCCCAGCATTTT.

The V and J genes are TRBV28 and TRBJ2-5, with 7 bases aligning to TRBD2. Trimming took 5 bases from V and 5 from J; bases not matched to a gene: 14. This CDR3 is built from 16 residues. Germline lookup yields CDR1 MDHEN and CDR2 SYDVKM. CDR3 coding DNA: TGTGCCAGCAGTCTCCCTCTAGCGGACCCCGAGGAGACCCAGTACTTC. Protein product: CASSLPLADPEETQYF. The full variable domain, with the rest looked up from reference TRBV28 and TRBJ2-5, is DVKVTQSSRYLVKRTGEKVFLECVQDMDHENMFWYRQDPGLGLRLIYFSYDVKMKEKGDIPEGYSVSREKKERFSLILESASTNQTSMYLCASSLPLADPEETQYFGPGTRLLVL.

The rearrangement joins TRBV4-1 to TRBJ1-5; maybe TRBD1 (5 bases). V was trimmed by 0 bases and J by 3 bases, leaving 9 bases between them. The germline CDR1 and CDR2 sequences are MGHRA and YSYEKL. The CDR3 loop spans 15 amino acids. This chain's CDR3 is CASSQDDSTNQPQHF. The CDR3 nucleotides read TGCGCCAGCAGCCAAGACGACAGTACCAATCAGCCCCAGCATTTT.

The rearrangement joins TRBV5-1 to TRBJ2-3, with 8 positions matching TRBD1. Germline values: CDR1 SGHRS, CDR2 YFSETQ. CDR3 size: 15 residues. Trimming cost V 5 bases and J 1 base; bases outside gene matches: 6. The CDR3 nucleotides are TGCGCCAGCAGTCGGGACAGGCTGGGCACAGATACGCAGTATTTT. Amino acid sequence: CASSRDRLGTDTQYF.

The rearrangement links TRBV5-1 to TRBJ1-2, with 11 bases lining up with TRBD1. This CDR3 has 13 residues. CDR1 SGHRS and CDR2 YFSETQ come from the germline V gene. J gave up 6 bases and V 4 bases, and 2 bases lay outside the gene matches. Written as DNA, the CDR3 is TGCGCCAGCAGCCCGGGACAGGGGGATGGCTACACCTTC. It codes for CASSPGQGDGYTF.

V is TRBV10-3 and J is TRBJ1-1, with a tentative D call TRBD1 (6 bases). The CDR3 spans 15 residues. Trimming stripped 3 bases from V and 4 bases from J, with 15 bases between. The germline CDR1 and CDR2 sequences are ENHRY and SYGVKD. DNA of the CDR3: TGTGCCATCAGTGACAGGGGTGGGCTGGGCACTGAAGCTTTCTTT. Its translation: CAISDRGGLGTEAFF.

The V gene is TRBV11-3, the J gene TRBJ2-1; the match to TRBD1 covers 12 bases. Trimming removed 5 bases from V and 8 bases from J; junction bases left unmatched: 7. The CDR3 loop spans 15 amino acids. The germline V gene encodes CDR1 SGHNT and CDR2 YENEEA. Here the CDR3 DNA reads TGTGCCAGCAGCGTAGGGACAGGGGGCCTAGATGAGCAGTTCTTC. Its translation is CASSVGTGGLDEQFF. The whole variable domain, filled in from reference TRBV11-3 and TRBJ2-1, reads EAGVVQSPRYKIIEKKQPVAFWCNPISGHNTLYWYLQNLGQGPELLIRYENEEAVDDSQLPKDRFSAERLKGVDSTLKIQPAELGDSAVYLCASSVGTGGLDEQFFGPGTRLTVL.

The CDR3 DNA sequence: TGTGCCAGCAGCGCGCACAGAGAATCCGAGCAGTACTTC. Translating gives CASSAHRESEQYF. The J gene is TRBJ2-7, the V gene TRBV9; D is ambiguous. Germline CDR1 reads SGDLS; CDR2 reads YYNGEE. Trimming cost V 3 bases and J 6 bases, with 13 bases left between them. This CDR3 contains 13 residues.

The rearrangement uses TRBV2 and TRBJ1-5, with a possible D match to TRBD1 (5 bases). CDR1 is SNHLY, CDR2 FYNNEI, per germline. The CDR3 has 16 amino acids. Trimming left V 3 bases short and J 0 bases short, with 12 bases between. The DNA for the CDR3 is TGTGCCAGCAGTGACTTTGGGGGTAATAGCAATCAGCCCCAGCATTTT. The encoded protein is CASSDFGGNSNQPQHF.

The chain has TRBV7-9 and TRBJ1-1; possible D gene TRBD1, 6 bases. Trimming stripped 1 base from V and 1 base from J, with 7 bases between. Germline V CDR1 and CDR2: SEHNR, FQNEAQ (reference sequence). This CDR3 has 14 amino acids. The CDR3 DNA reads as TGTGCCAGCAGCTTAGAGGGACAGAACACTGAAGCTTTCTTT. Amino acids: CASSLEGQNTEAFF.

The CDR3 here is CASSYSSIGTYEQYF. In DNA, the CDR3 is TGTGCCAGCAGTTACTCGAGTATCGGGACCTACGAGCAGTACTTC. The chain recombines TRBV6-5 with TRBJ2-7; D perhaps matches TRBD2 (5 bases). Germline CDR1 is MNHEY and CDR2 is SVGAGI. The CDR3 covers 15 residues. Trimming took off 0 bases at V and 2 bases at J, with 11 bases between the two ends.

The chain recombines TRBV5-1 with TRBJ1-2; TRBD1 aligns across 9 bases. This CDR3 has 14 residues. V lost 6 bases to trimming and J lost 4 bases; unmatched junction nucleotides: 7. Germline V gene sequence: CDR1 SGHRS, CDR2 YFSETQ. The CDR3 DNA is TGCGCCAGCACTTCTACAGGGGGCGGCTATGGCTACACCTTC. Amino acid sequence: CASTSTGGGYGYTF.

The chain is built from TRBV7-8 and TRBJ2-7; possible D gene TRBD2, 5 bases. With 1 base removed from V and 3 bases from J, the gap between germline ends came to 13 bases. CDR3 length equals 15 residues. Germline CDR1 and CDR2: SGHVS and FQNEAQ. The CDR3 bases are TGTGCCAGCAGCTTAGATCTCCGGGAATTCTACGAGCAGTACTTC. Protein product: CASSLDLREFYEQYF.

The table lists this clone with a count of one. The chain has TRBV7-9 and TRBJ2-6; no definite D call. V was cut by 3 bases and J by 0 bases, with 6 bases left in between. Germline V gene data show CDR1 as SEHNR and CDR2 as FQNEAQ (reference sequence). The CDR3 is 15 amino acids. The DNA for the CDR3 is TGTGCCAGCAGCTTCCCTCGCTCTGGGGCCAACGTCCTGACTTTC. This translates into CASSFPRSGANVLTF. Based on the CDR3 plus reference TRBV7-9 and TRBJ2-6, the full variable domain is DTGVSQNPRHKITKRGQNVTFRCDPISEHNRLYWYRQTLGQGPEFLTYFQNEAQLEKSRLLSDRFSAERPKGSFSTLEIQRTEQGDSAMYLCASSFPRSGANVLTFGAGSRLTVL.

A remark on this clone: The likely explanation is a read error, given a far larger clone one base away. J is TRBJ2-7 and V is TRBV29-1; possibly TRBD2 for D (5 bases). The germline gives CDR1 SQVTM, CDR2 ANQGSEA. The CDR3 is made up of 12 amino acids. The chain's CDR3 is CSVETEGYEHYF. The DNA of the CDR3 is TGCAGCGTTGAAACCGAGGGTTACGAGCATTACTTC.

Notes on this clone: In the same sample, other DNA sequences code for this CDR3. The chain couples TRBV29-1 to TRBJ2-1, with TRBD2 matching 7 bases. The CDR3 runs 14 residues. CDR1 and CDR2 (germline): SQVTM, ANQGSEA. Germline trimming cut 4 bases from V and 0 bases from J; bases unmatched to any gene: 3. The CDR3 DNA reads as TGCAGCGTTGTGGGCGGGAGCTCCTACAATGAGCAGTTCTTC. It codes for CSVVGGSSYNEQFF.

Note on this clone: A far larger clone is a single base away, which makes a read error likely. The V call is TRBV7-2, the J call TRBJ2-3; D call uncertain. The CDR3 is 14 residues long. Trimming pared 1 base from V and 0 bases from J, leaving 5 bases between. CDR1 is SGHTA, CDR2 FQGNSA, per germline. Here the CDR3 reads CASSLEASTDTQYF. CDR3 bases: TGTGCCAGCAGCTTAGAGGCAAGCACAGATACGCAGTATTTT. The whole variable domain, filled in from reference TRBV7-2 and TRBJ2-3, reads GAGVSQSPSNKVTEKGKDVELRCDPISGHTALYWYRQSLGQGLEFLIYFQGNSAPDKSGLPSDRFSAERTGGSVSTLTIQRTQQEDSAVYLCASSLEASTDTQYFGPGTRLTVL.

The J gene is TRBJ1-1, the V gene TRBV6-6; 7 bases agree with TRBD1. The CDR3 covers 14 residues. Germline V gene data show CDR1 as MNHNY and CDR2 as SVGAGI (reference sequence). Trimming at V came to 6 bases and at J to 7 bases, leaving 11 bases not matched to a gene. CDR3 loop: CASRTRTGSNEAFF. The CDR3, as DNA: TGTGCCAGCAGGACAAGGACAGGATCAAATGAAGCTTTCTTT.

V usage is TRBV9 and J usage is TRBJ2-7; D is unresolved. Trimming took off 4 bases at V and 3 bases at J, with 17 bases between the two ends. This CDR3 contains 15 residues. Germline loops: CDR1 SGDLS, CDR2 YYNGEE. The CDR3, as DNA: TGTGCCAGCAGCTTGGGCCCCCAAGCCAACTACGAGCAGTACTTC. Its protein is CASSLGPQANYEQYF. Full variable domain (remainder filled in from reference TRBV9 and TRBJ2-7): DSGVTQTPKHLITATGQRVTLRCSPRSGDLSVYWYQQSLDQGLQFLIQYYNGEERAKGNILERFSAQQFPDLHSELNLSSLELGDSALYFCASSLGPQANYEQYFGPGTRLTVT.

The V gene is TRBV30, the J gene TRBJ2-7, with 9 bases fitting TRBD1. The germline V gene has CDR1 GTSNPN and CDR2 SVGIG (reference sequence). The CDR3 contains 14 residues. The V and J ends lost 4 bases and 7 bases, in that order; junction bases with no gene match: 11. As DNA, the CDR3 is TGTGCCTGGAACCCCGGGACAGGGAGGTTGGAGCAGTACTTC. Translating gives CAWNPGTGRLEQYF.

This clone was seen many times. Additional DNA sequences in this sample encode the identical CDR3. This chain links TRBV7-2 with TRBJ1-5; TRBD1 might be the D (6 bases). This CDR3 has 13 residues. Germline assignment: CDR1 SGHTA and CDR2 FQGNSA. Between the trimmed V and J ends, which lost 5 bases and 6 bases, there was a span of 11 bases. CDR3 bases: TGTGCCAGCAGCCGAAAACAGGGTCAGCCCCAGCATTTT. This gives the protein CASSRKQGQPQHF.

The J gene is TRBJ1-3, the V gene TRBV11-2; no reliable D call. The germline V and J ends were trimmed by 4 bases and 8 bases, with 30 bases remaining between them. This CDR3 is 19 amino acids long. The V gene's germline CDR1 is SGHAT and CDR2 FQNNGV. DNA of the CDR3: TGTGCCAGCAGCTCCCAAACCCGCCGTGTTTCAGTTAGGGTAGACACCATATATTTT. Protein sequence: CASSSQTRRVSVRVDTIYF.

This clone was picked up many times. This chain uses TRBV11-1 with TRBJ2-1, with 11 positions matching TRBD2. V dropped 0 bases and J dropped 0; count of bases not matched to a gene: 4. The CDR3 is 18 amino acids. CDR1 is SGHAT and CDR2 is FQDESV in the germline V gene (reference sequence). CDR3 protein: CASSLAGLAASSYNEQFF. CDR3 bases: TGTGCCAGCAGCTTAGCGGGACTAGCGGCCAGCTCCTACAATGAGCAGTTCTTC.

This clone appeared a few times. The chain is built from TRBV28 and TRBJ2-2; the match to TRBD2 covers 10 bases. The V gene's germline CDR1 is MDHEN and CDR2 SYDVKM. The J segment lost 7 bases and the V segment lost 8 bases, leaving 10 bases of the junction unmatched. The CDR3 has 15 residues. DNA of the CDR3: TGTGCCAGCGGAACTCTAGCGGGAGCCCGCGGGGAGCTGTTTTTT. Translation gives CASGTLAGARGELFF.

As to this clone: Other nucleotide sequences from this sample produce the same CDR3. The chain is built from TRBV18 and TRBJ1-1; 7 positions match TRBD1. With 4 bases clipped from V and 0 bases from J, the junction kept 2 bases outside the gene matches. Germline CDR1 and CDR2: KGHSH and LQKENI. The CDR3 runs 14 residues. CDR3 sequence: CASSRDSLNTEAFF. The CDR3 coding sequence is TGTGCCAGCTCACGGGACAGCCTGAACACTGAAGCTTTCTTT.

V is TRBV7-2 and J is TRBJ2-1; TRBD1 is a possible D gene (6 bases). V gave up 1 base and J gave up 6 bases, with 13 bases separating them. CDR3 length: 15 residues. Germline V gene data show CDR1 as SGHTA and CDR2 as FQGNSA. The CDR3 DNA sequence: TGTGCCAGCAGCTTAGTGAGACAGGCCCCCAATGAGCAGTTCTTC. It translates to CASSLVRQAPNEQFF.

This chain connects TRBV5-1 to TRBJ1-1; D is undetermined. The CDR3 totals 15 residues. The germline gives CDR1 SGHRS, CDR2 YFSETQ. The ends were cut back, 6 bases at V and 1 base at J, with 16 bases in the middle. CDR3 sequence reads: CASTSLGFRNTEAFF. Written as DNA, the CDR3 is TGCGCCAGCACCAGCTTGGGATTCCGGAACACTGAAGCTTTCTTT.